The sequence of this T cell receptor beta chain was determined in a study of CXCR3-negative and CXCR3-positive naive CD8 T cells. About the study: For each library, about 1.5 +/- 0.3 million TRB reads were obtained, about 135 million in total. Study observations and caveats: More hydrophobic TRB CDR3s occurred in CXCR3-positive than in CXCR3-negative naive cells.

Each TRB cDNA library was prepared by 5' RACE (with UMI labels). TCRdb reprocessed the 5' RACE reads and keeps a single row for each CDR3 protein, giving no DNA. Seen in this sample are 5,000 to 6,500 distinct CDR3 sequences; the ten most common clones hold around 2%. Considering frequency, this clonotype is medium-sized. Its antigen is currently unknown. Subsets of CD8+ T cells were each sorted in triplicate at 300,000 cells apiece. Sequencing was carried out using naive CXCR3- CD8+ T cells from blood. The subset was: CD45RO-CCR7+CD27+CD95- naive CD8+ T cells lacking CXCR3 (TNR3-). This clonotype was sampled from a human donor in good health. Some clones in this sample may be carry-over from other donors' samples.

The CDR3 loop is CASSSSGAIQESSYEQYF. The chain carries TRBV7-9 and TRBJ2-7; the TRBD2 assignment by TCRdb is unverifiable without DNA. The CDR3 contains 18 residues. Looked up from germline, CDR1 is SEHNR and CDR2 is FQNEAQ (reference sequence).